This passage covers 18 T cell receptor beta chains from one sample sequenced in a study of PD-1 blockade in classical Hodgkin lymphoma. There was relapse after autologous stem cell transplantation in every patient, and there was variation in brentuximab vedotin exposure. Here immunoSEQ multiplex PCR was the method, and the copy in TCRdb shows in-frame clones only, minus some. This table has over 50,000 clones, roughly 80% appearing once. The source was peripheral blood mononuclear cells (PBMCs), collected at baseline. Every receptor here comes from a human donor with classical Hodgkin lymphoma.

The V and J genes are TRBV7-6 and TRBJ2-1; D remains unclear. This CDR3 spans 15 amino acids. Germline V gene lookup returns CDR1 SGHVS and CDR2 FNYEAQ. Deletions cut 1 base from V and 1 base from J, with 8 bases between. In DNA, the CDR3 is TGTGCCAGCAGCTTAGTCCACAGTTCCTACAATGAGCAGTTCTTC. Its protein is CASSLVHSSYNEQFF.

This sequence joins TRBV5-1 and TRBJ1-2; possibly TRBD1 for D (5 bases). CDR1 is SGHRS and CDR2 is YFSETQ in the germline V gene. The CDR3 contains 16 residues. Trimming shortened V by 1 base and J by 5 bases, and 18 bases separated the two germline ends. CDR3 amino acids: CASSLYNLGGVYGYTF. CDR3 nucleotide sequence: TGCGCCAGCAGCTTGTATAATCTAGGAGGGGTATATGGCTACACCTTC.

The CDR3 sequence: CASSQRDRPRVAPYEQYF. CDR3 in DNA: TGTGCCAGCAGCCAACGGGACAGGCCTAGGGTGGCTCCTTACGAGCAGTACTTC. The V and J genes are TRBV14 and TRBJ2-7; 8 bases fit TRBD1. J was trimmed by 4 bases and V by 2 bases; bases with no gene match: 16. The length of the CDR3 is 18 residues. Germline V lookup: CDR1 SGHDN, CDR2 FVKESK.

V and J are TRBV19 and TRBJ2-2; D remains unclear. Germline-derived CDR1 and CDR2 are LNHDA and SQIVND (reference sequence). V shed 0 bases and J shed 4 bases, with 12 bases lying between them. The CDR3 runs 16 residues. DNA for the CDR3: TGTGCCAGTAGTATAGATGGACCCCGTGGCACCGGGGAGCTGTTTTTT. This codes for CASSIDGPRGTGELFF.

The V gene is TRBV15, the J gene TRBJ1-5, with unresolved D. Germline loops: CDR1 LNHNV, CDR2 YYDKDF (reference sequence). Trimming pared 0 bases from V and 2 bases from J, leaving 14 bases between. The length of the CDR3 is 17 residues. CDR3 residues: CATSRDVAGLGNQPQHF. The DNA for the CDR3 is TGTGCCACCAGCAGAGATGTTGCAGGACTTGGCAATCAGCCCCAGCATTTT.

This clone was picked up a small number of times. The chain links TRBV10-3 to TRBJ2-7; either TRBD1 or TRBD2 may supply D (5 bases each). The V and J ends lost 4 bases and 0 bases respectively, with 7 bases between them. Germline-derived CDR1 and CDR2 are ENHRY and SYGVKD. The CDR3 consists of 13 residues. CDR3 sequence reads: CAISAGASYEQYF. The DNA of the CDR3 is TGTGCCATCAGTGCCGGGGCCTCCTACGAGCAGTACTTC.

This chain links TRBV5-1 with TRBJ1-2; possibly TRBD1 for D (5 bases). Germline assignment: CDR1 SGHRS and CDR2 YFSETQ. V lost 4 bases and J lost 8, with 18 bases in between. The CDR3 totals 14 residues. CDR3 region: CASSLQQVELGYTF. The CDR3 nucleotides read TGCGCCAGCAGCCTGCAACAGGTGGAGCTAGGCTACACCTTC.

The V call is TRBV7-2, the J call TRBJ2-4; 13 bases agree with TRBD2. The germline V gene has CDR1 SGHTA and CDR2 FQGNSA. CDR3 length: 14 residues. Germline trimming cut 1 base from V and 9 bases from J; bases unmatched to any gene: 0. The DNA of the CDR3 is TGTGCCAGCAGCTTAGGGACTAGCGGGAGCATTCAGTACTTC. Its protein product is CASSLGTSGSIQYF.

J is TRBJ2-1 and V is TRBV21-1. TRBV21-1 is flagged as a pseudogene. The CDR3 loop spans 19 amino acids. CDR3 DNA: TGTGCCAGCAGCGCCACCGGGACAGTAGCGGGTAGCTCCTACAATGAGCAGTTCTTC. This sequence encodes CASSATGTVAGSSYNEQFF.

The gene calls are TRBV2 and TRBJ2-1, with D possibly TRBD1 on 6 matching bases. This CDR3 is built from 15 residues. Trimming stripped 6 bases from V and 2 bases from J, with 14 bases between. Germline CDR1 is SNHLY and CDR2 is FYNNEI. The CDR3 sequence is CASSLRDTAYNEQFF. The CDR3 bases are TGTGCCAGCAGCCTCCGGGACACCGCCTACAATGAGCAGTTCTTC.

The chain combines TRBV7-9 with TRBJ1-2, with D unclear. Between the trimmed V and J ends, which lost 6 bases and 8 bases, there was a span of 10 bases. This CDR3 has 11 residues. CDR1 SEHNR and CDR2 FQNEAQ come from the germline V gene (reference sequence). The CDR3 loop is CASSQDLGYTF. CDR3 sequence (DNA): TGTGCCAGCAGTCAGGACCTGGGCTACACCTTC.

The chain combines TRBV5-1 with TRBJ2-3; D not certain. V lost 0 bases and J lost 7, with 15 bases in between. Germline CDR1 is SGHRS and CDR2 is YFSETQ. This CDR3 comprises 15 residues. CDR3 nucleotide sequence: TGCGCCAGCAGCTTGGGTTTGATTTACCTGAATACGCAGTATTTT. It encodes CASSLGLIYLNTQYF.

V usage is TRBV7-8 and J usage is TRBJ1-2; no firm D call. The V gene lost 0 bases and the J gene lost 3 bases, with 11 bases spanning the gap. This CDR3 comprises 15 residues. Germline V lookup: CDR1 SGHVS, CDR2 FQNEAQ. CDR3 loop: CASSLAGILDYGYTF. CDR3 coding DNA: TGTGCCAGCAGCTTAGCTGGCATTTTAGACTATGGCTACACCTTC. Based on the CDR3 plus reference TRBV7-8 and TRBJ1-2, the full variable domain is GAGVSQSPRYKVAKRGQDVALRCDPISGHVSLFWYQQALGQGPEFLTYFQNEAQLDKSGLPSDRFFAERPEGSVSTLKIQRTQQEDSAVYLCASSLAGILDYGYTFGSGTRLTVV.

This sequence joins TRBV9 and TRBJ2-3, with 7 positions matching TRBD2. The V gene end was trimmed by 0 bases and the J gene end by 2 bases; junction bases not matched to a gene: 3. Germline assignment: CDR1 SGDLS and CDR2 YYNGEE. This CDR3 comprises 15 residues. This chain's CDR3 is CASSVGEGNTDTQYF. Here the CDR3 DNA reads TGTGCCAGCAGCGTAGGGGAGGGAAACACAGATACGCAGTATTTT.

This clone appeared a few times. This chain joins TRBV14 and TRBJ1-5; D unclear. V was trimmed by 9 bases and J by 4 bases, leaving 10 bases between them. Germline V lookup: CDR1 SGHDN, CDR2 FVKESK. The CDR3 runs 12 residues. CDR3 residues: CARPGLNQPQHF. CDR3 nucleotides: TGTGCCAGGCCGGGCCTTAATCAGCCCCAGCATTTT.

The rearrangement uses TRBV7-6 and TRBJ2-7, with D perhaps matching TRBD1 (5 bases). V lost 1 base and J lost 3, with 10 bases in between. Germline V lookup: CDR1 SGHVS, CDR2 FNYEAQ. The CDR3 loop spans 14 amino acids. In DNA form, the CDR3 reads TGTGCCAGCAGCTTAGTTCCGGACAACTACGAGCAGTACTTC. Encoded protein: CASSLVPDNYEQYF.

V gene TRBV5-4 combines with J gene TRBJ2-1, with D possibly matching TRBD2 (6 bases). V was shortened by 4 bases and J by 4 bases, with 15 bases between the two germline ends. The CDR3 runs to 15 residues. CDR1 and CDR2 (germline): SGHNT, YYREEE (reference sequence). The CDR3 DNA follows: TGTGCCAGCAGCACCGGGACTCTAGAGTACAATGAGCAGTTCTTC. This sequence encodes CASSTGTLEYNEQFF.

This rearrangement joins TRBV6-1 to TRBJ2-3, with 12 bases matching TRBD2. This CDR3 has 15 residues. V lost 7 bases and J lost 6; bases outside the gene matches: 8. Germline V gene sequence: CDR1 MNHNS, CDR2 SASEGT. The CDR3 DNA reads TGTGCCAGCATCCAACTAGCGGGAGGATCCGATACGCAGTATTTT. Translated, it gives CASIQLAGGSDTQYF.